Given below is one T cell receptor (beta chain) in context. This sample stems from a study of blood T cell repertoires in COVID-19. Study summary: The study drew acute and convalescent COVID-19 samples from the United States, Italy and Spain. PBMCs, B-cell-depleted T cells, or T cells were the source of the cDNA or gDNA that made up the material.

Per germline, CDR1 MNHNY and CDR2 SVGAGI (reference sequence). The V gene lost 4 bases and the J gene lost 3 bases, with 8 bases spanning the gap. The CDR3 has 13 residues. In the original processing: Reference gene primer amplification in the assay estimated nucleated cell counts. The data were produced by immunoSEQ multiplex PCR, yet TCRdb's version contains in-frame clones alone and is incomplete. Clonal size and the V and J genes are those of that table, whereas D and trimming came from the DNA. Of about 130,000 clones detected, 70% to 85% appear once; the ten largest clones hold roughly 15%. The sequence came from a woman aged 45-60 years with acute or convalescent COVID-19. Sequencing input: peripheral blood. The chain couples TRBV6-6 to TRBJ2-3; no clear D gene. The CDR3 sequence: CASSLPTTDTQYF. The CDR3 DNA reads TGTGCCAGCAGTTTACCAACAACAGATACGCAGTATTTT.